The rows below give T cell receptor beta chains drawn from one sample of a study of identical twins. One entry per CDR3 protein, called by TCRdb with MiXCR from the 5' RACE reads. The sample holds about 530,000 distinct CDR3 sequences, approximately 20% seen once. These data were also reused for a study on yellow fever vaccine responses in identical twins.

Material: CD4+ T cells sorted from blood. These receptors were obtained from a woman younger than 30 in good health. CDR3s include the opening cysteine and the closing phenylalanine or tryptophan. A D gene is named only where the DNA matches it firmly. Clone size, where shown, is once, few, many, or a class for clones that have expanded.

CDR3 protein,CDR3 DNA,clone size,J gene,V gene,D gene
CASSFHRTGTSGSSSEQFF,TGTGCCAGCAGTTTCCATCGTACCGGGACTAGCGGGAGCAGTAGTGAGCAGTTCTTC,few,TRBJ2-1,TRBV28,TRBD2
CASSFNRVTEAFF,TGCGCCAGCAGCTTCAACAGGGTAACTGAAGCTTTCTTT,few,TRBJ1-1,TRBV5-1,.
CASSESDTGELFF,TGTGCCAGCAGTGAAAGTGACACCGGGGAGCTGTTTTTT,.,TRBJ2-2,TRBV2,.
CASSYSPRTSGRTGEQFF,TGTGCCAGCAGTTACTCTCCCCGGACTAGCGGGAGGACCGGTGAGCAGTTCTTC,.,TRBJ2-1,TRBV6-5,TRBD2
CASSRGEGAFF,TGTGCCAGCAGCCGAGGGGAGGGAGCTTTCTTT,few,TRBJ1-1,TRBV3-1,.
CASSPEPGLGNEQFF,TGTGCCAGCTCACCGGAGCCGGGACTAGGTAATGAGCAGTTCTTC,.,TRBJ2-1,TRBV18,TRBD2
CASSLGVGNEQYF,TGTGCCAGCAGCTTAGGAGTCGGGAACGAGCAGTACTTC,few,TRBJ2-7,TRBV7-9,.
CASSSGLPFYEQYF,TGTGCCAGCTCCTCCGGGCTCCCCTTCTACGAGCAGTACTTC,.,TRBJ2-7,TRBV18,.
CASSRSSSETQYF,TGTGCCAGCAGCCGTTCTAGCTCGGAGACCCAGTACTTC,few,TRBJ2-5,TRBV7-2,.
CASNPLGSPSDTQYF,TGTGCCAGCAACCCCCTCGGAAGTCCCAGCGATACGCAGTATTTT,.,TRBJ2-3,TRBV11-1,.
CSLNIPGLAGVNTQYF,TGCAGCCTAAACATACCGGGACTAGCGGGAGTAAATACGCAGTATTTT,few,TRBJ2-3,TRBV20-1,TRBD2
CASRYSGRGETQYF,TGTGCCAGCAGATATAGCGGGAGGGGAGAGACCCAGTACTTC,few,TRBJ2-5,TRBV12-3/TRBV12-4,TRBD2
CALGRTENTGELFF,TGTGCCCTCGGTAGGACGGAGAACACCGGGGAGCTGTTTTTT,few,TRBJ2-2,TRBV10-3,.
CASSPAGISYEQYF,TGTGCCAGCAGTCCTGCAGGGATCTCCTACGAGCAGTACTTC,few,TRBJ2-7,TRBV12-3/TRBV12-4,.
CAISVQIAGGGEQYF,TGTGCCATCAGTGTTCAAATAGCGGGAGGTGGCGAGCAGTACTTC,few,TRBJ2-7,TRBV10-3,TRBD2
CASSLAALAFAVSTDTQYF,TGCGCCAGCAGCTTGGCCGCTCTAGCGTTCGCCGTCAGCACAGATACGCAGTATTTT,.,TRBJ2-3,TRBV5-1,.
CASSPRRGQPQHF,TGTGCCAGCTCACCGAGAAGGGGCCAGCCCCAGCATTTT,.,TRBJ1-5,TRBV18,.
CASSPAATSLEQFF,TGTGCCAGCAGCCCAGCCGCGACTAGCCTCGAGCAGTTCTTC,.,TRBJ2-1,TRBV12-3/TRBV12-4,TRBD2
CASGPGPNSPLHF,TGTGCCTCCGGTCCAGGACCTAATTCACCCCTCCACTTT,few,TRBJ1-6,TRBV14,.
CASSQGFEQYF,TGTGCCAGCAGCCAAGGATTCGAGCAGTACTTC,few,TRBJ2-7,TRBV14,.
CASSRESLTSGRSNEQFF,TGCGCCAGCAGCCGAGAGTCCCTGACTAGCGGGAGATCTAATGAGCAGTTCTTC,.,TRBJ2-1,TRBV5-1,TRBD2
CASSLLQGDGTEAFF,TGTGCCAGCTCACTACTACAGGGGGACGGGACTGAAGCTTTCTTT,.,TRBJ1-1,TRBV18,TRBD1
CASSYSGTGNTEAFF,TGTGCCAGCAGTTACTCCGGGACAGGGAACACTGAAGCTTTCTTT,.,TRBJ1-1,TRBV6-5,TRBD1
CASSLYQGTEAFF,TGTGCCAGCAGCTTATATCAGGGAACTGAAGCTTTCTTT,few,TRBJ1-1,TRBV7-3,.
CASSFSGRGDTQYF,TGTGCCAGCAGTTTCTCCGGACGGGGAGATACGCAGTATTTT,.,TRBJ2-3,TRBV28,.
CASSFGRLKSTDTQYF,TGCGCCAGCAGCTTCGGCAGACTAAAAAGCACAGATACGCAGTATTTT,.,TRBJ2-3,TRBV5-1,.
CASSFWPSSSYEQYF,TGTGCCAGCAGTTTCTGGCCATCGAGCTCCTACGAGCAGTACTTC,.,TRBJ2-7,TRBV12-3/TRBV12-4,.
CASSYSTGNYGYTF,TGTGCCAGCAGTTACTCGACTGGGAACTATGGCTACACCTTC,few,TRBJ1-2,TRBV6-5,.
CASSQTGDTYNEQFF,TGCGCCAGCAGCCAGACAGGGGATACCTACAATGAGCAGTTCTTC,.,TRBJ2-1,TRBV5-1,TRBD1
CSVELRGGTGELFF,TGCAGCGTTGAGTTGAGAGGGGGCACCGGGGAGCTGTTTTTT,.,TRBJ2-2,TRBV29-1,.
CASSRTLAGGYEQFF,TGTGCCAGCAGCCGGACACTAGCGGGGGGTTATGAGCAGTTCTTC,few,TRBJ2-1,TRBV9,TRBD2
CASSYRPYYPYNEQFF,TGTGCCAGCAGCTACCGACCATACTACCCCTACAATGAGCAGTTCTTC,.,TRBJ2-1,TRBV2,.
CASSPSQINTDTQYF,TGTGCCAGCTCACCATCCCAGATAAACACAGATACGCAGTATTTT,.,TRBJ2-3,TRBV18,.
CASSPRGTPIYNEQFF,TGTGCCAGCAGCCCTCGCGGGACCCCTATCTACAATGAGCAGTTCTTC,few,TRBJ2-1,TRBV7-9,.
CASSFGQLGTEAFF,TGTGCCAGCAGCTTCGGACAGTTGGGCACTGAAGCTTTCTTT,.,TRBJ1-1,TRBV11-2,.
CASSLDGLALYEQYF,TGTGCCAGCAGCTTGGACGGGCTGGCTTTGTACGAGCAGTACTTC,.,TRBJ2-7,TRBV5-5,.
CASSRSSGGETQYF,TGTGCCAGCAGTCGAAGTAGCGGGGGAGAGACCCAGTACTTC,.,TRBJ2-5,TRBV7-2,TRBD2
CASSQDRGWNTEAFF,TGTGCCAGCAGCCAAGATCGGGGTTGGAACACTGAAGCTTTCTTT,.,TRBJ1-1,TRBV3-1,.
CASSYTGAPIQYF,TGTGCCAGCAGTTACACGGGAGCTCCCATTCAGTACTTC,few,TRBJ2-4,TRBV12-3/TRBV12-4,.
CASSLFAGATYNEQFF,TGTGCCAGCAGCTTATTTGCGGGAGCAACCTACAATGAGCAGTTCTTC,few,TRBJ2-1,TRBV7-2,TRBD2